This T cell receptor (beta chain) was recorded in a study of beta chain features in type 1 diabetes. Sequenced material consisted of expressed TCRB transcripts (all of the isolated RNA was reverse transcribed). Only in-frame clones appear in the TCRdb table, and some are missing; sequencing was by immunoSEQ multiplex PCR. Of hundreds of thousands of clones listed, roughly 15% are singletons. A remark on this clone: Its antigen is still unknown.

The CDR3 covers 13 residues. Germline V lookup: CDR1 LGHNA, CDR2 YSLEER. J lost 4 bases, V lost 4 bases, and 2 bases had no gene match. Study-level results: VDJ junctions in type 1 diabetes patients carried more deletions and fewer insertions.

The TCR sequence derives from a man aged 18 to 30 in good health. Sequencing was performed on naive CD4+ T cells from blood. This rearrangement joins TRBV4-3 to TRBJ1-1; 8 bases line up with TRBD1. This CDR3 reads CASSRTGGTEAFF. In DNA, the CDR3 is TGCGCCAGCAGCCGCACAGGGGGCACTGAAGCTTTCTTT.